This is a list of T cell receptor beta chains from one sample in a study of blood T cell repertoires in COVID-19. Repertoires were generated with immunoSEQ multiplex PCR, while TCRdb's copy carries only in-frame clones and drops some. The sample lists almost 200,000 clones, 85% occurring once. The source material was peripheral blood. These TCRs come from a man in his sixties with COVID-19, enrolled during active disease. Both conserved end residues are part of each CDR3. The order of the fields is D gene, V gene, J gene, clone size, CDR3 DNA, CDR3 protein. The D gene is left open where the match is weak. Clone size is given for some rows only: seen once, a few or many times, or a class if the clone is expanded.

D: .; V: TRBV5-1; J: TRBJ1-2; size: once; DNA: TGCGCCAGCAGCCCCGACACCAACTATGGCTACACCTTC; CDR3: CASSPDTNYGYTF
D: TRBD1; V: TRBV2; J: TRBJ1-6; size: few; DNA: TGTGCCAGCACAGGACAGGGTGGCAATTCACCCCTCCACTTT; CDR3: CASTGQGGNSPLHF
D: .; V: TRBV7-2; J: TRBJ1-5; size: .; DNA: TGTGCCAGCAGCTTAGCCGGTAGCAATCAGCCCCAGCATTTT; CDR3: CASSLAGSNQPQHF
D: TRBD2; V: TRBV18; J: TRBJ2-3; size: .; DNA: TGTGCCAGCTCACTCTTCGCAAAGTCCGGGACTAGCGGTACCAGTAGCACAGATACGCAGTATTTT; CDR3: CASSLFAKSGTSGTSSTDTQYF
D: .; V: TRBV19; J: TRBJ2-2; size: .; DNA: TGTGCCAGTTCGGCAGGATCGAACACCGGGGAGCTGTTTTTT; CDR3: CASSAGSNTGELFF
D: TRBD1; V: TRBV15; J: TRBJ1-5; size: .; DNA: TGTGCCACCAGCGGGGGACAGTATAGCAATCAGCCCCAGCATTTT; CDR3: CATSGGQYSNQPQHF
D: .; V: TRBV4-1; J: TRBJ2-1; size: .; DNA: TGCGCCAGCAGCCAGTCTTACAATGAGCAGTTCTTC; CDR3: CASSQSYNEQFF
D: TRBD2; V: TRBV18; J: TRBJ2-1; size: few; DNA: TGTGCCAGCTCCCGACTAGCGGGGGACTACAATGAGCAGTTCTTC; CDR3: CASSRLAGDYNEQFF
D: .; V: TRBV24-1; J: TRBJ2-1; size: .; DNA: TGTGCCACCAGTGACCTTTACCGGGTGCAGTTCTTC; CDR3: CATSDLYRVQFF
D: TRBD1; V: TRBV11-2; J: TRBJ1-1; size: .; DNA: TGTGCCAGCAGCTTGGGTCCGGGACAGGGGGCATTGCACACTGAAGCTTTCTTT; CDR3: CASSLGPGQGALHTEAFF
D: .; V: TRBV10-3; J: TRBJ2-5; size: .; DNA: TGTGCCATCAGTGAGTCGGCGCGGAATCGGGGGACCCAGTACTTC; CDR3: CAISESARNRGTQYF
D: .; V: TRBV2; J: TRBJ2-2; size: .; DNA: TGTGCCAGCAGTGGACAGACGAACACCGGGGAGCTGTTTTTT; CDR3: CASSGQTNTGELFF
D: .; V: TRBV3-1/TRBV3-2; J: TRBJ1-3; size: once; DNA: TGTGCCAGCAGCCAAGAGGACAGTACCTCTGCCCCTTCGAGTGGAAACACCATATATTTT; CDR3: CASSQEDSTSAPSSGNTIYF
D: .; V: TRBV27; J: TRBJ1-1; size: once; DNA: TGTGCCAGCAGTTTCTCCGCTCGCGGTCCTCGCACTGAAGCTTTCTTT; CDR3: CASSFSARGPRTEAFF
D: .; V: TRBV11-2; J: TRBJ1-3; size: .; DNA: TGTGCCAGCAGCTTAACCCGGACAAACGGAAACACCATATATTTT; CDR3: CASSLTRTNGNTIYF
D: TRBD1; V: TRBV5-1; J: TRBJ1-4; size: .; DNA: TGCGCCAGCAGCTTACAATTTCCGGGACAGGGGGCTGAAAAACTGTTTTTT; CDR3: CASSLQFPGQGAEKLFF
D: TRBD1; V: TRBV30; J: TRBJ2-1; size: .; DNA: TGTGCCTGGACCACAGGGGGGTACAATGAGCAGTTCTTC; CDR3: CAWTTGGYNEQFF
D: .; V: TRBV3-1/TRBV3-2; J: TRBJ2-1; size: .; DNA: TGTGCCAGCAGCCAGGAAGGACTGCGCAATGAGCAGTTCTTC; CDR3: CASSQEGLRNEQFF
D: .; V: TRBV7-3; J: TRBJ2-5; size: .; DNA: TGTGCCAGCAGCCTTAGATCAGGGGTGGCGGAGACCCAGTACTTC; CDR3: CASSLRSGVAETQYF
D: .; V: TRBV27; J: TRBJ1-1; size: .; DNA: TGTGCCAGCAGTTCTGGGCCACAGGGCAAGGGTTTCTTT; CDR3: CASSSGPQGKGFF
D: .; V: TRBV3-1/TRBV3-2; J: TRBJ1-2; size: .; DNA: TGTGCCAGCAGCCAAGAGGGCGACAGAACTAACTATGGCTACACCTTC; CDR3: CASSQEGDRTNYGYTF
D: TRBD1; V: TRBV6-2/TRBV6-3; J: TRBJ1-5; size: .; DNA: TGTGCCAGTAGTAGGGGGCCCCAGCCCCAGCATTTT; CDR3: CASSRGPQPQHF
D: TRBD2; V: TRBV27; J: TRBJ2-1; size: .; DNA: TGTGCCACTAGCGGGGGGCGCCCAGGTAATGAGCAGTTCTTC; CDR3: CATSGGRPGNEQFF
D: TRBD1; V: TRBV30; J: TRBJ1-6; size: once; DNA: TGTGCCTGGAGGGGACAGGGGACTTCACCCCTCCACTTT; CDR3: CAWRGQGTSPLHF
D: TRBD1; V: TRBV2; J: TRBJ1-2; size: .; DNA: TGTGCCAGCAGCGACACGACAGGGTATGGCTACACCTTC; CDR3: CASSDTTGYGYTF
D: .; V: TRBV10-3; J: TRBJ1-5; size: once; DNA: TGTGCCATCAGTCAGCGGGAGGGGACTGGTCAGCCCCAGCATTTT; CDR3: CAISQREGTGQPQHF
D: .; V: TRBV4-3; J: TRBJ2-7; size: .; DNA: TGCGCCAGCAGCCAAGATTTCTCGGAGGTTTCCTACGAGCAGTACTTC; CDR3: CASSQDFSEVSYEQYF
D: .; V: TRBV18; J: TRBJ1-1; size: once; DNA: TGTGCCAGCTCACCGTCAACAGGGAACACTGAAGCTTTCTTT; CDR3: CASSPSTGNTEAFF